A single sample is the source of the 25 T cell receptor beta chains below, sequenced in a study of T-cell reconstitution after alpha-beta-depleted transplantation in children. Preparation of the TCRbeta library used unique molecular identifiers. TCRdb passed the PCR reads through MiXCR, listing each CDR3 protein once. The sample has fewer than 750,000 distinct CDR3 sequences, 23% seen once. The source was PBMCs, mostly from graft donor cells, collected 360 days after TCRalphabeta/CD19-depleted stem cell transplant. The receptors come from a boy less than two years old who had a stem cell transplant for acute myeloid leukemia, so the T cells may come from the graft donor.

The V call is TRBV29-1, the J call TRBJ2-7; no clear D gene. V lost 3 bases and J 3 bases, leaving 15 bases between the germline ends. The CDR3 has 14 amino acids. Germline V gives CDR1 SQVTM, CDR2 ANQGSEA. The DNA for the CDR3 is TGCAGCGTTGAGTTGGTAGACCCTGGCTACGAGCAGTACTTC. Protein sequence: CSVELVDPGYEQYF.

Only a few counts were recorded for this clonotype. The V call is TRBV6-2 or TRBV6-3, the J call TRBJ2-3; TRBD1 aligns across 9 bases. After removal of 0 bases from V and 6 bases from J, the junction contained 7 bases not matched to a gene. This CDR3 comprises 16 residues. Germline-derived CDR1 and CDR2 are MNHEY and SVGEGT. CDR3 in DNA: TGTGCCAGCAGTTACTCCCGGGACAGGGATGTCGATACGCAGTATTTT. Protein product: CASSYSRDRDVDTQYF.

The CDR3 region is CSAARPATRGVTQYF. CDR3 in DNA: TGCAGTGCTGCCCGACCGGCGACACGGGGAGTTACGCAGTATTTT. J is TRBJ2-3 and V is TRBV20-1, with D possibly TRBD2 on 5 matching bases. V was cut by 5 bases and J by 8 bases, with 23 bases left in between. The germline V gene has CDR1 DFQATT and CDR2 SNEGSKA (reference sequence). The CDR3 runs 15 residues.

This clonotype appeared a few times. This sequence joins TRBV27 and TRBJ1-1, with TRBD1 as a possible D gene (6 bases). This CDR3 comprises 14 residues. Germline CDR1 reads MNHEY; CDR2 reads SMNVEV (reference sequence). The germline V and J ends were trimmed by 5 bases and 4 bases, with 14 bases remaining between them. In DNA, the CDR3 is TGTGCCAGCAGTCCGGACAGCATGGGCACTGAAGCTTTCTTT. This encodes CASSPDSMGTEAFF.

Only a few counts were recorded for this clonotype. V and J are TRBV7-2 and TRBJ2-3; maybe TRBD1 (6 bases). Germline CDR1 and CDR2: SGHTA and FQGNSA. V shed 2 bases and J shed 11 bases, with 14 bases lying between them. The CDR3 covers 13 residues. The CDR3: CASSLSTQGLQYF. The CDR3 bases are TGTGCCAGCAGCTTATCGACACAGGGATTGCAGTATTTT.

This clonotype came up many times. The chain joins TRBV7-8 to TRBJ1-2; D is ambiguous. This CDR3 spans 15 amino acids. Germline values: CDR1 SGHVS, CDR2 FQNEAQ. Deletions cut 5 bases from V and 1 base from J, with 14 bases between. CDR3 DNA sequence: TGTGCCAGCAGCCCCATCCGTGCGCGTAACTATGGCTACACCTTC. Protein: CASSPIRARNYGYTF. The complete variable domain, with remaining parts taken from reference TRBV7-8 and TRBJ1-2, reads GAGVSQSPRYKVAKRGQDVALRCDPISGHVSLFWYQQALGQGPEFLTYFQNEAQLDKSGLPSDRFFAERPEGSVSTLKIQRTQQEDSAVYLCASSPIRARNYGYTFGSGTRLTVV.

CDR3 sequence reads: CASTSLGGPNQPQHF. The CDR3 DNA reads TGTGCCAGCACCTCTCTGGGGGGTCCGAATCAGCCCCAGCATTTT. The chain has TRBV2 and TRBJ1-5; weak D call: TRBD1 (5 bases). The ends were cut back, 7 bases at V and 4 bases at J, with 17 bases in the middle. The germline V gene encodes CDR1 SNHLY and CDR2 FYNNEI. This CDR3 has 15 amino acids.

This clonotype was detected ten times or more. This rearrangement joins TRBV27 to TRBJ2-3, with a weak D call TRBD2 (6 bases). With 5 bases removed from V and 2 bases from J, the gap between germline ends came to 14 bases. Germline V gene data show CDR1 as MNHEY and CDR2 as SMNVEV (reference sequence). This CDR3 comprises 15 residues. The CDR3: CASSAPGTLTDTQYF. CDR3 sequence (DNA): TGTGCCAGCAGTGCACCCGGGACTCTCACAGATACGCAGTATTTT.

A few counts support this clonotype. The rearrangement joins TRBV4-1 to TRBJ2-1, with 8 bases lining up with TRBD1. The CDR3 has 16 residues. J gave up 3 bases and V 0 bases, and 4 bases lay outside the gene matches. In germline, CDR1 is MGHRA, CDR2 YSYEKL. CDR3 sequence reads: CASSQEGTGVYNEQFF. CDR3 nucleotides: TGCGCCAGCAGCCAAGAGGGGACAGGCGTCTACAATGAGCAGTTCTTC.

V is TRBV6-1 and J is TRBJ2-3, with 7 nucleotides matching TRBD2. CDR1 is MNHNS and CDR2 is SASEGT in the germline V gene. Trimming removed 2 bases from V and 9 bases from J; junction bases left unmatched: 5. The CDR3 is 13 residues long. The CDR3 DNA reads TGTGCCAGCAGTGAACAGGGAGGGTCAACGCAGTATTTT. It translates to CASSEQGGSTQYF.

The chain couples TRBV25-1 to TRBJ2-1, with 8 bases matching TRBD2. This CDR3 has 15 amino acids. Germline assignment: CDR1 MGHDK and CDR2 SYGVNS. The ends lost 5 bases at V and 8 bases at J; junction bases unmatched: 11. Here the CDR3 reads CASSFFRGGRYEQFF. For the CDR3, the DNA is TGTGCCAGCAGTTTTTTCCGGGGGGGCCGGTATGAGCAGTTCTTC.

J is TRBJ2-3 and V is TRBV11-2, with 8 nucleotides matching TRBD2. Germline trimming cut 5 bases from V and 5 bases from J; bases unmatched to any gene: 12. Germline V gives CDR1 SGHAT, CDR2 FQNNGV. The CDR3 extends over 16 amino acids. The CDR3, as DNA: TGTGCCAGCAGCCCTAATCCCGGGACTAGGGGAGATACGCAGTATTTT. Translated, it gives CASSPNPGTRGDTQYF.

Many counts were recorded for this clonotype. J is TRBJ1-1 and V is TRBV12-3 or TRBV12-4, with D possibly matching TRBD1 (6 bases). This CDR3 region has 14 residues. The ends were cut back, 5 bases at V and 0 bases at J, with 10 bases in the middle. This CDR3 is CASSPWTVNTEAFF. In DNA, the CDR3 is TGTGCCAGCAGTCCCTGGACAGTGAACACTGAAGCTTTCTTT.

This clonotype was found a few times. This chain joins TRBV7-2 and TRBJ2-1, with 12 positions matching TRBD2. The junction had 4 bases not matched to a gene; V was cut back by 2 bases and J by 8 bases. Germline assignment: CDR1 SGHTA and CDR2 FQGNSA. The CDR3 extends over 15 amino acids. CDR3 residues: CASSLLAGGVDEQFF. The CDR3 DNA is TGTGCCAGCAGCTTACTAGCGGGGGGGGTAGATGAGCAGTTCTTC.

V usage is TRBV27 and J usage is TRBJ1-1; 7 bases map to TRBD1. The CDR3 has 16 residues. V shed 8 bases, J shed 3 bases, and the junction held 15 bases outside the gene matches. Germline V gene sequence: CDR1 MNHEY, CDR2 SMNVEV (reference sequence). The CDR3 DNA is TGTGCCAGCGCGCAGGGGGAGCCGGAGGGGTACACTGAAGCTTTCTTT. Translating gives CASAQGEPEGYTEAFF.

This clonotype was counted many times. The gene calls are TRBV20-1 and TRBJ2-1; possibly TRBD2 for D (7 bases). Germline V gene sequence: CDR1 DFQATT, CDR2 SNEGSKA (reference sequence). The length of the CDR3 is 14 residues. Trimming removed 6 bases at V and 7 bases at J, with 19 bases between. The CDR3: CSALRGGVWNEQFF. The CDR3 coding sequence is TGCAGTGCCCTTAGAGGGGGGGTTTGGAATGAGCAGTTCTTC.

The table lists this clonotype with many counts. The chain links TRBV28 to TRBJ2-1; possible D gene TRBD2, 6 bases. The CDR3 contains 16 residues. V lost 3 bases and J 6 bases, leaving 18 bases between the germline ends. Germline-derived CDR1 and CDR2 are MDHEN and SYDVKM. The CDR3 here is CASSFEWLARANEQFF. For the CDR3, the DNA is TGTGCCAGCAGTTTTGAGTGGCTAGCGCGGGCCAATGAGCAGTTCTTC.

This clonotype was seen ten or more times. The chain carries TRBV12-3 or TRBV12-4 and TRBJ2-5; no firm D call. The V gene lost 4 bases and the J gene lost 1 base, with 7 bases spanning the gap. This CDR3 is built from 13 residues. CDR3 in amino acids: CASSYLPQETQYF. The CDR3, as DNA: TGTGCCAGCAGTTACCTCCCCCAAGAGACCCAGTACTTC.

The rearrangement uses TRBV12-3 or TRBV12-4 and TRBJ2-1; a possible D gene is TRBD1 (5 bases). V was trimmed by 3 bases and J by 6 bases, leaving 18 bases between them. The CDR3 runs to 16 residues. CDR3 region: CASSFPRQGWGNEQFF. CDR3 nucleotide sequence: TGTGCCAGCAGTTTTCCCCGGCAGGGATGGGGCAATGAGCAGTTCTTC.

V gene TRBV20-1 combines with J gene TRBJ1-2, with D possibly TRBD1 on 5 matching bases. The CDR3 extends over 14 amino acids. Germline CDR1 DFQATT, CDR2 SNEGSKA (reference sequence). Between the trimmed V and J ends, which lost 1 base and 0 bases, there was a span of 9 bases. The CDR3 DNA reads as TGCAGTGCTAGAGGGGACGGCGCTAACTATGGCTACACCTTC. Its protein is CSARGDGANYGYTF.

This clonotype was counted between two and nine times. The chain employs TRBV7-2 and TRBJ2-3; D gene unclear. Trimming took off 4 bases at V and 4 bases at J, with 9 bases between the two ends. Germline V gene sequence: CDR1 SGHTA, CDR2 FQGNSA. The CDR3 extends over 13 amino acids. CDR3 DNA sequence: TGTGCCAGCAGCTCAAGACCCGCAGATACGCAGTATTTT. Translating it yields CASSSRPADTQYF.

The rearrangement links TRBV20-1 to TRBJ1-5; 7 bases are shared with TRBD1. V lost 0 bases and J lost 5; bases outside the gene matches: 10. Germline CDR1 and CDR2: DFQATT and SNEGSKA (reference sequence). The CDR3 length is 16 residues. In DNA, the CDR3 is TGCAGTGCTAGAGATACCGACAGGGCAAGGGATCAGCCCCAGCATTTT. Translating gives CSARDTDRARDQPQHF.

This sequence joins TRBV12-3 or TRBV12-4 and TRBJ2-7; a possible D gene is TRBD1 (5 bases). V was shortened by 6 bases and J by 3 bases, with 15 bases between the two germline ends. This CDR3 region has 14 residues. The CDR3 DNA reads as TGTGCCAGCAGCATAGGGTACAGGAGCTACGAGCAGTACTTC. Translated, it gives CASSIGYRSYEQYF.

This clonotype was counted a few times. This chain links TRBV20-1 with TRBJ2-7; 8 nucleotides match TRBD1. Trimming at V came to 3 bases and at J to 0 bases, leaving 7 bases not matched to a gene. Looked up from germline, CDR1 is DFQATT and CDR2 is SNEGSKA (reference sequence). There are 15 residues in the CDR3. CDR3 sequence (DNA): TGCAGTGCTAGGATGGGACAGGAGCCCTCCTACGAGCAGTACTTC. It specifies CSARMGQEPSYEQYF.

On this clonotype: The junction differs from germline at one of its ends, possibly a read error. The chain couples TRBV6-2 or TRBV6-3 to TRBJ2-4; D ambiguous. CDR1 MNHEY and CDR2 SVGEGT come from the germline V gene. The CDR3 covers 14 residues. Written as DNA, the CDR3 is TGTGCCAGCAGTCTTGGGTCGGGCAAATACATTCAGTACTTC. The encoded protein is CASSLGSGKYIQYF.